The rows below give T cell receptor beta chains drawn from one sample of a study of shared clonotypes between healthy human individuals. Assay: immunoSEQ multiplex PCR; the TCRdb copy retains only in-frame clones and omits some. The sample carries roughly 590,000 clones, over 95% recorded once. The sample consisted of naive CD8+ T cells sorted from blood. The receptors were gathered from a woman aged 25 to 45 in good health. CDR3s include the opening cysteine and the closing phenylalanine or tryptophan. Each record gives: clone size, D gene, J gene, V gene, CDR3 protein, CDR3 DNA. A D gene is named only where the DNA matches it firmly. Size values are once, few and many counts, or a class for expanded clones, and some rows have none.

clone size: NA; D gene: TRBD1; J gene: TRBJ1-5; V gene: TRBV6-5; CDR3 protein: CASKTGGNQPQHF; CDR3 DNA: TGTGCCAGCAAAACAGGGGGCAATCAGCCCCAGCATTTT
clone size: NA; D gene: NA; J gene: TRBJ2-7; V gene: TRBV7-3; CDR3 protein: CASSLTGSPKGEQYF; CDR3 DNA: TGTGCCAGCAGCTTAACAGGGTCCCCAAAGGGAGAGCAGTACTTC
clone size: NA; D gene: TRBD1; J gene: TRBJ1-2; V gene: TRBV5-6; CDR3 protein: CASSQGGVYGYTF; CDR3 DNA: TGTGCCAGCTCCCAAGGGGGCGTATATGGCTACACCTTC
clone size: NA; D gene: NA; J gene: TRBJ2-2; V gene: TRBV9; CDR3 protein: CASSEQGRNTGELFF; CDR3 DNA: TGTGCCAGCAGCGAGCAGGGGAGGAACACCGGGGAGCTGTTTTTT
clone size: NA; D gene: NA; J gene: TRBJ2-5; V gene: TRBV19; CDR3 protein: CASSIGNFQETQYF; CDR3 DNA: TGTGCCAGTAGTATCGGGAATTTTCAAGAGACCCAGTACTTC
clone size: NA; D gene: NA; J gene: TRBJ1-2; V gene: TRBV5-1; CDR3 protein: CASRDEGGFYGYTF; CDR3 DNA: TGCGCCAGCAGGGACGAGGGAGGATTCTATGGCTACACCTTC
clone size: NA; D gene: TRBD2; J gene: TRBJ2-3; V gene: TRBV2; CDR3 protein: CASRKGDYVRGSADTQYF; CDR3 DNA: TGTGCCAGCAGGAAGGGAGATTACGTACGCGGGAGCGCAGATACGCAGTATTTT
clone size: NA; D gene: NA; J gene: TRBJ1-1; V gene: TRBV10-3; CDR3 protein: CAISSERGEAFF; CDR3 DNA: TGTGCCATCAGCTCTGAACGCGGTGAAGCTTTCTTT
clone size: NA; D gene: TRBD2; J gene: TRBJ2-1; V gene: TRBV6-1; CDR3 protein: CASSEAVPAGGNEQFF; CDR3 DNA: TGTGCCAGCAGTGAGGCTGTCCCGGCGGGAGGCAATGAGCAGTTCTTC
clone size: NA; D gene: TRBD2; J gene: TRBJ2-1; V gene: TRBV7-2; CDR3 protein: CASSLGASGRSIDEQFF; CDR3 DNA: TGTGCCAGCAGCTTAGGTGCTAGCGGGAGATCTATAGATGAGCAGTTCTTC
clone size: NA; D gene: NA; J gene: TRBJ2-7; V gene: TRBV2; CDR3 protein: CASSEGRTYEQYF; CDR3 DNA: TGTGCCAGCAGTGAGGGAAGAACCTACGAGCAGTACTTC
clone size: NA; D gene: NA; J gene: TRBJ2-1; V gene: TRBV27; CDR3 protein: CASSLRLANNEQFF; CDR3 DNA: TGTGCCAGCAGTTTAAGGCTAGCTAATAATGAGCAGTTCTTC
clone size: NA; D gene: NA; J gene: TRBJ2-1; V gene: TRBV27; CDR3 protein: CASSLQGNNEQFF; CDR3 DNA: TGTGCCAGCAGTTTACAGGGGAACAATGAGCAGTTCTTC
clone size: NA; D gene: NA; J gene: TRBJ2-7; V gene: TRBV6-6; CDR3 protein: CASRPDSYEQYF; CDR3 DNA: TGTGCCAGCAGACCTGACAGCTACGAGCAGTACTTC
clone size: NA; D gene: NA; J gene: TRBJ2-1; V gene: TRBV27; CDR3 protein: CASSFLASDGYNEQFF; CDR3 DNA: TGTGCCAGCAGTTTCTTAGCGTCCGACGGGTACAATGAGCAGTTCTTC
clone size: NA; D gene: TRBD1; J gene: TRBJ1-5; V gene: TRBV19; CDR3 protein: CASSAGQGAWQPQHF; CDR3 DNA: TGTGCCAGTAGTGCTGGACAGGGGGCATGGCAGCCCCAGCATTTT
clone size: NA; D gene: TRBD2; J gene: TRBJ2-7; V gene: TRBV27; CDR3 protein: CASSLAGGLYEQYF; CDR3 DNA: TGTGCCAGCAGCTTAGCGGGAGGACTATACGAGCAGTACTTC
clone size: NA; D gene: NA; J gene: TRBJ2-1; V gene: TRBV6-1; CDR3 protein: CASSDRGDEQFF; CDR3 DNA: TGTGCCAGCAGTGACAGGGGCGATGAGCAGTTCTTC
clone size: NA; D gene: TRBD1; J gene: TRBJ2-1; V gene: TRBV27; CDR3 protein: CASSPGTGGNEQFF; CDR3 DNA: TGTGCCAGCAGTCCGGGGACAGGGGGCAATGAGCAGTTCTTC
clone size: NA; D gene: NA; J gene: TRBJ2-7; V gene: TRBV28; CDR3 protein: CASTPLAGLSEQYF; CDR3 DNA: TGTGCCAGCACCCCCCTGGCAGGGCTGTCCGAGCAGTACTTC
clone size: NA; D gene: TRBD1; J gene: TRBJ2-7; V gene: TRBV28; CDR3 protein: CASSLPRQGGSYEQYF; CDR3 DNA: TGTGCCAGCAGTTTGCCAAGACAGGGGGGCTCCTACGAGCAGTACTTC
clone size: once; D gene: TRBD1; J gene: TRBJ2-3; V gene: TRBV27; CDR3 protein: CASRAGQGTSSGTDTQYF; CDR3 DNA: TGTGCCAGCAGGGCGGGACAGGGAACCTCTAGCGGCACAGATACGCAGTATTTT
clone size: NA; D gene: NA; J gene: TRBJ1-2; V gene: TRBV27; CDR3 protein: CASSTGRRGYTF; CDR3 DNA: TGTGCCAGCAGTACCGGGCGTCGGGGCTACACCTTC
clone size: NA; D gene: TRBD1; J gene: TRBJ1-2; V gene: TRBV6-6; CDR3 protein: CASSFSQGDYGYTF; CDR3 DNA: TGTGCCAGCAGTTTTTCACAGGGGGACTATGGCTACACCTTC
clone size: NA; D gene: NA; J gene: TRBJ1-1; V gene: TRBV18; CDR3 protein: CASSPEGMNTEAFF; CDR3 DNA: TGTGCCAGCTCACCAGAGGGCATGAACACTGAAGCTTTCTTT
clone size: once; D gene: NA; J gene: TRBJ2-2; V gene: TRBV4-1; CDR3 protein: CASSGRLNTGELFF; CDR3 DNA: TGCGCCAGCAGCGGCAGACTGAACACCGGGGAGCTGTTTTTT
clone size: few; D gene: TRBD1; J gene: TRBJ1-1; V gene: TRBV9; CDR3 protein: CASSVGTGGRFTEAFF; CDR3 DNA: TGTGCCAGCAGCGTAGGCACAGGGGGCAGATTCACTGAAGCTTTCTTT
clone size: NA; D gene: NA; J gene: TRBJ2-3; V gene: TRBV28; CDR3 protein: CASSFPISKLVTSTDTQYF; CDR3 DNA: TGTGCCAGCAGTTTCCCTATATCTAAGCTCGTGACTAGCACAGATACGCAGTATTTT
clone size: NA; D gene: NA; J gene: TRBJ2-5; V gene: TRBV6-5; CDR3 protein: CASSEGLGTQYF; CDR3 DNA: TGTGCCAGCAGTGAGGGCCTAGGAACCCAGTACTTC
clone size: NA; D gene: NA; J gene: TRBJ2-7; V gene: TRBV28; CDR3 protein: CASSALGDATYEQYF; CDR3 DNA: TGTGCCAGCAGCGCACTTGGGGACGCCACCTACGAGCAGTACTTC
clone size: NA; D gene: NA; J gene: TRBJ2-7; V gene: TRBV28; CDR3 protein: CASSLSAGRTYEQYF; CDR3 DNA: TGTGCCAGCAGTTTATCGGCGGGCCGGACCTACGAGCAGTACTTC
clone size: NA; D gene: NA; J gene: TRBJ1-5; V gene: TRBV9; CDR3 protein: CASSVGSNNQPQHF; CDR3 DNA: TGTGCCAGCAGCGTAGGGTCGAATAATCAGCCCCAGCATTTT
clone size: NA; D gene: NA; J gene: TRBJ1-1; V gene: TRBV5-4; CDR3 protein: CASSTTGEAFF; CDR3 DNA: TGTGCCAGCAGCACGACCGGAGAAGCTTTCTTT
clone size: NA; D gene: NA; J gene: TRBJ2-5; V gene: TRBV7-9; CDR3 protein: CASSLGGVTETQYF; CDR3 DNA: TGTGCCAGCAGCTTAGGAGGAGTAACAGAGACCCAGTACTTC
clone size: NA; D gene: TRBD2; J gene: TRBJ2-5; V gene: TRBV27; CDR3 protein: CASSPGLAGAQGIETQYF; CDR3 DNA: TGTGCCAGTTCGCCGGGACTAGCGGGAGCCCAGGGCATAGAGACCCAGTACTTC
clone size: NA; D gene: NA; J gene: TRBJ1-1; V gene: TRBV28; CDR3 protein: CASSPLGENTEAFF; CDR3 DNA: TGTGCCAGCAGTCCCTTAGGGGAGAACACTGAAGCTTTCTTT
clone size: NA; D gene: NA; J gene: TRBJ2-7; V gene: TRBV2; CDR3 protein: CASTGGHRQVYEQYF; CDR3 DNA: TGTGCCAGCACTGGGGGACACCGGCAAGTATACGAGCAGTACTTC
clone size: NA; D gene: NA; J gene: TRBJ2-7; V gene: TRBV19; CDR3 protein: CATQTRVGSYEQYF; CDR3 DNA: TGTGCCACCCAAACCAGGGTTGGGTCCTACGAGCAGTACTTC
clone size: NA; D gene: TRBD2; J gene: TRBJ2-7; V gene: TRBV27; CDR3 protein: CASSPGTSGSYEQYF; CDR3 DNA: TGTGCCAGCAGTCCCGGGACTAGCGGGAGCTACGAGCAGTACTTC
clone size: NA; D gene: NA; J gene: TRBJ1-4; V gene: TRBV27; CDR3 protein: CASSLSERGGDAATNEKLFF; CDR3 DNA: TGTGCCAGCAGTTTATCAGAACGGGGTGGGGACGCAGCAACTAATGAAAAACTGTTTTTT
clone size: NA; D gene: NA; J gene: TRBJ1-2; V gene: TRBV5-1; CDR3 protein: CASSSGQGWGGYTF; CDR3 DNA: TGCGCCAGCAGCTCCGGTCAGGGATGGGGTGGCTACACCTTC
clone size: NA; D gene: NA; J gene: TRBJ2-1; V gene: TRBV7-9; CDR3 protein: CASSPRGSGNHNEQFF; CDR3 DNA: TGTGCCAGCAGCCCCCGAGGTAGCGGTAACCACAATGAGCAGTTCTTC
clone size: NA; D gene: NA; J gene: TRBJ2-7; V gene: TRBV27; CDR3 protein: CASSLIAVGGYEQYF; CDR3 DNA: TGTGCCAGCAGTTTAATCGCAGTCGGGGGCTACGAGCAGTACTTC